Listed below are T cell receptor beta chains from one sample, sequenced in a study of vaccination and CD4 T cells after COVID-19. The antigens of these receptors remain unknown. MiXCR was run by TCRdb on the PCR reads, yielding one entry per CDR3 protein. The sample comprises approximately 8,800 distinct CDR3 sequences, roughly 38% of which are singletons, and around 20% rests with the top ten. The sequencing sample was made of CD4+ T cells from blood, cultured in vitro. Receptors were obtained from a human donor in good health. Both conserved end residues are part of each CDR3. A D gene is named only where the DNA matches it firmly. Where a row states a size, it is once, few, many or the class of an expanded clone; other rows omit it.

.	TRBV19	TRBJ2-2	.	CASRPAGIVNTGELFF	TGTGCCAGTAGACCGGCCGGGATCGTGAACACCGGGGAGCTGTTTTTT
.	TRBV7-8	TRBJ2-2	.	CASSLGRRREELFF	TGTGCCAGCAGCTTAGGGCGACGGAGAGAGGAGCTGTTTTTT
TRBD1	TRBV30	TRBJ1-6	once	CAWSGEGTENKPLHF	TGTGCCTGGAGTGGAGAAGGGACAGAAAATAAACCCCTCCACTTT
TRBD1	TRBV6-7	TRBJ1-3	.	CASAKGQGVHTIYF	TGTGCCAGCGCTAAAGGACAGGGGGTTCACACCATATATTTT
TRBD1	TRBV10-3	TRBJ2-2	.	CAISEPDRTNTGELFF	TGTGCCATCAGTGAGCCGGACAGGACGAACACCGGGGAGCTGTTTTTT
TRBD1	TRBV7-8	TRBJ2-4	.	CASSTQGAVRGNIQYF	TGTGCCAGCAGCACCCAGGGGGCCGTTCGGGGAAACATTCAGTACTTC
.	TRBV6-5	TRBJ1-5	.	CASSYPGYNQPQHF	TGTGCCAGCAGTTACCCGGGATACAATCAGCCCCAGCATTTT
.	TRBV6-1	TRBJ1-3	few	CANLSGNTIYF	TGTGCCAACTTGTCTGGAAACACCATATATTTT
TRBD1	TRBV2	TRBJ1-2	few	CASNAGGYNYGYTF	TGTGCCAGCAACGCAGGGGGATATAACTATGGCTACACCTTC
.	TRBV29-1	TRBJ2-2	.	CSVDMAGELFF	TGCAGCGTTGACATGGCCGGGGAGCTGTTTTTT
.	TRBV27	TRBJ1-2	few	CASRPGQINYGYTF	TGTGCCAGCAGACCGGGACAAATAAACTATGGCTACACCTTC
TRBD1	TRBV12-3/TRBV12-4	TRBJ1-5	.	CASRPGQGLQPQHF	TGTGCCAGCAGACCAGGACAGGGCCTTCAGCCCCAGCATTTT
.	TRBV7-8	TRBJ2-7	.	CASSSTGFSYEQYF	TGTGCCAGCAGCTCCACAGGGTTCTCCTACGAGCAGTACTTC
TRBD2	TRBV19	TRBJ2-7	.	CASSISGSHSYEQYF	TGTGCCAGTAGTATCAGCGGGAGCCACTCCTACGAGCAGTACTTC
.	TRBV5-1	TRBJ1-1	.	CASSLGTLGTEAFF	TGCGCCAGCAGCTTAGGCACCTTGGGGACTGAAGCTTTCTTT
.	TRBV28	TRBJ1-2	.	CASSPAPYGYTF	TGTGCCAGCAGTCCTGCTCCTTATGGCTACACCTTC
.	TRBV20-1	TRBJ1-2	.	CSLPDMRRANYGYTF	TGCAGCCTCCCCGATATGCGGAGGGCCAACTATGGCTACACCTTC
.	TRBV6-5	TRBJ1-1	.	CASSLLVDTEAFF	TGTGCCAGCAGTTTACTAGTCGACACTGAAGCTTTCTTT
TRBD1	TRBV19	TRBJ2-7	.	CASSISGTGIYEQYF	TGTGCCAGTAGTATATCCGGGACAGGGATCTACGAGCAGTACTTC
.	TRBV7-9	TRBJ1-2	.	CASSLSGTANYGYTF	TGTGCCAGCAGCTTGAGCGGGACCGCTAACTATGGCTACACCTTC
TRBD1	TRBV27	TRBJ1-5	few	CASRQDRASSNQPQHF	TGTGCCAGCAGACAAGACAGGGCGAGTAGCAATCAGCCCCAGCATTTT
.	TRBV20-1	TRBJ1-5	few	CSAKVTARTHQPQHF	TGCAGTGCTAAGGTGACAGCCCGTACTCATCAGCCCCAGCATTTT
TRBD1	TRBV5-1	TRBJ2-2	.	CASSWKRQGAQNTGELFF	TGCGCCAGCAGCTGGAAAAGGCAGGGGGCGCAAAACACCGGGGAGCTGTTTTTT
.	TRBV20-1	TRBJ1-1	.	CSAPTRAGGTEAFF	TGCAGTGCACCGACCAGGGCTGGTGGGACTGAAGCTTTCTTT
.	TRBV7-9	TRBJ2-2	few	CASSLADGSPGELFF	TGTGCCAGCAGCTTAGCTGATGGTAGTCCCGGGGAGCTGTTTTTT
TRBD1	TRBV20-1	TRBJ2-2	few	CSATDRVNTGELFF	TGCAGTGCTACGGACAGGGTGAACACCGGGGAGCTGTTTTTT
TRBD1	TRBV5-1	TRBJ2-2	.	CASSDYRGKSTGELFF	TGCGCCAGCAGCGATTACAGGGGCAAGAGCACCGGGGAGCTGTTTTTT
.	TRBV5-6	TRBJ1-5	.	CASSLAGGSNQPQHF	TGTGCCAGCAGCTTGGCGGGGGGAAGCAATCAGCCCCAGCATTTT
TRBD1	TRBV10-3	TRBJ2-5	few	CAISESWTGDQETQYF	TGTGCCATCAGTGAGTCATGGACAGGGGATCAAGAGACCCAGTACTTC
.	TRBV9	TRBJ2-5	.	CASSVDPRGVKETQYF	TGTGCCAGCAGCGTAGATCCCCGCGGAGTGAAAGAGACCCAGTACTTC
.	TRBV11-2	TRBJ2-7	once	CASSLARVPYEQYF	TGTGCCAGCAGCTTAGCCAGGGTCCCCTACGAGCAGTACTTC
.	TRBV27	TRBJ2-1	.	CASSRAGLRSSSSYNEQFF	TGTGCCAGCAGTCGCGCGGGACTCCGAAGCTCGAGCTCCTACAATGAGCAGTTCTTC
.	TRBV5-4	TRBJ1-2	.	CASSLGGQARSRGYGYTF	TGTGCCAGCAGCCTGGGTGGGCAGGCCCGAAGCCGGGGCTATGGCTACACCTTC
TRBD1	TRBV28	TRBJ2-3	.	CASSLADRITDTQYF	TGTGCCAGCAGTTTGGCGGACAGGATCACAGATACGCAGTATTTT
.	TRBV20-1	TRBJ1-5	.	CSARVEGFSNQPQHF	TGCAGTGCTAGAGTGGAGGGGTTTAGCAATCAGCCCCAGCATTTT
TRBD2	TRBV27	TRBJ2-1	few	CASSSGLAGGEQFF	TGTGCCAGCAGTTCCGGACTAGCGGGAGGGGAGCAGTTCTTC
.	TRBV6-1	TRBJ2-2	.	CASSRDAAGLGTGELFF	TGTGCCAGCTCCCGGGACGCGGCCGGCCTAGGGACCGGGGAGCTGTTTTTT
.	TRBV10-3	TRBJ2-5	few	CAIGLGETQYF	TGTGCCATTGGATTGGGGGAGACCCAGTACTTC
.	TRBV30	TRBJ1-6	.	CAWSNNSPLHF	TGTGCCTGGAGTAATAATTCACCCCTCCACTTT
TRBD1	TRBV6-1	TRBJ2-2	.	CASSRQGNTGELFF	TGTGCCAGCAGTAGACAGGGGAACACCGGGGAGCTGTTTTTT
.	TRBV6-5	TRBJ1-6	.	CASSYLRGGNSPLHF	TGTGCCAGCAGTTACCTGCGGGGTGGTAATTCACCCCTCCACTTT
.	TRBV2	TRBJ2-2	.	CASRGGPGTGELFF	TGTGCCAGCAGGGGGGGTCCGGGGACCGGGGAGCTGTTTTTT
.	TRBV5-4	TRBJ1-6	.	CASSYSRGPNSPLHF	TGTGCCAGCAGTTACTCCCGGGGCCCTAATTCACCCCTCCACTTT
.	TRBV5-4	TRBJ2-7	few	CASSLGGVLGYEQYF	TGTGCCAGCAGCCTCGGGGGAGTGTTGGGATACGAGCAGTACTTC
.	TRBV24-1	TRBJ2-1	.	CATSEGVNEQFF	TGTGCCACCAGTGAGGGGGTCAATGAGCAGTTCTTC